There are many counts of the clone carrying this TCR beta chain. Its antigen is unidentified. This entry belongs to a study of T cells in Graves' hyperthyroidism and ophthalmopathy. Study findings and constraints: Most thyroid clonotypes that were expanded above 0.001 also turned up in blood.

Amplified regions were TCR beta CDR3 sequences from RNA transcripts. HTBI primers were the set used in a first-round RT-PCR of the TCR CDR3. A single record per CDR3 protein comes from TCRdb applying MiXCR to the multiplex PCR reads. The repertoire consists of a few hundred thousand distinct CDR3 sequences, with 15% to 19% occurring once and the leading ten covering roughly a quarter. Newly diagnosed hyperthyroidism, duration under 2 months, in patients aged 18 to 65. Investigators excluded patients with uncontrolled infection, other autoimmune disease, pregnancy or lactation. CDR1 MNHNS and CDR2 SASEGT come from the germline V gene. The CDR3 contains 15 residues. Trimming took 1 base from V and 1 from J, leaving 10 bases between them.

The sequenced sample was blood. This receptor was taken from a woman younger than 30 with Graves' hyperthyroidism that later progressed to Graves' ophthalmopathy. V is TRBV6-1 and J is TRBJ1-2, with D tentatively TRBD1 (5 bases). The CDR3 here is CASSEGWGSNYGYTF. CDR3 DNA: TGTGCCAGCAGTGAAGGTTGGGGGAGTAACTATGGCTACACCTTC.